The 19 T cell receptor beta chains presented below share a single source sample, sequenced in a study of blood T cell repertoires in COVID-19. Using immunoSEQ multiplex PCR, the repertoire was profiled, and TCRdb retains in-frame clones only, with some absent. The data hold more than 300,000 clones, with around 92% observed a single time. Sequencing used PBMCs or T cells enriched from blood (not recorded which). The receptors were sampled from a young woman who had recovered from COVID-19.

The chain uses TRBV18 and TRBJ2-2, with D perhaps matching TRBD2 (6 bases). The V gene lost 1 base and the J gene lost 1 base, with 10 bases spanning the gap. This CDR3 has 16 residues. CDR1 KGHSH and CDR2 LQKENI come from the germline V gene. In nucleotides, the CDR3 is TGTGCCAGCTCACCACAGGCGGGAAAGAACACCGGGGAGCTGTTTTTT. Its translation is CASSPQAGKNTGELFF.

CDR3 sequence (DNA): TGTGCCAGCAGCCGACGACAGGGGGGAAATTCACCCCTCCACTTT. Its protein is CASSRRQGGNSPLHF. V usage is TRBV5-7 and J usage is TRBJ1-6, with 9 bases matching TRBD1. TRBV5-7 counts as an open reading frame of uncertain function. V lost 4 bases, J lost 7 bases, and 6 bases stayed unmatched. The CDR3 is made up of 15 amino acids.

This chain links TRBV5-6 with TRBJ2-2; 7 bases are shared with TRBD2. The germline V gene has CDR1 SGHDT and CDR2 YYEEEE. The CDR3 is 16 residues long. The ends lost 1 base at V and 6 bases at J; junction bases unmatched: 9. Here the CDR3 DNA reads TGTGCCAGCAGCTTGCCCGGGGGGACCCTCCCCGGGGAGCTGTTTTTT. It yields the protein CASSLPGGTLPGELFF.

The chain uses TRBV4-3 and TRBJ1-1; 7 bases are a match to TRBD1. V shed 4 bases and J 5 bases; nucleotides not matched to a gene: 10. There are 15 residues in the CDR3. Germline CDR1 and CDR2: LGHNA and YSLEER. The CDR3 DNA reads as TGCGCCAGCAGCCTCCAGGACAGGTCGGAGACTGAAGCTTTCTTT. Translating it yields CASSLQDRSETEAFF.

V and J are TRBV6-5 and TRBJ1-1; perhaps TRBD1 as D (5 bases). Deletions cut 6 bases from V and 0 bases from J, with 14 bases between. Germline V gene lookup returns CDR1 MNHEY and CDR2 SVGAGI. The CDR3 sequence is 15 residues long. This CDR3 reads CASSLSGGLNTEAFF. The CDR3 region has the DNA TGTGCCAGCAGCCTTTCGGGGGGGTTGAACACTGAAGCTTTCTTT.

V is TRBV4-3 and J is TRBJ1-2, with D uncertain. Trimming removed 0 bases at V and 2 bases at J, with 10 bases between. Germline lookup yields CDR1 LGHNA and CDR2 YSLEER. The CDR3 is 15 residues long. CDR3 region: CASSQDSGTNYGYTF. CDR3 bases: TGCGCCAGCAGCCAAGATTCAGGAACGAACTATGGCTACACCTTC.

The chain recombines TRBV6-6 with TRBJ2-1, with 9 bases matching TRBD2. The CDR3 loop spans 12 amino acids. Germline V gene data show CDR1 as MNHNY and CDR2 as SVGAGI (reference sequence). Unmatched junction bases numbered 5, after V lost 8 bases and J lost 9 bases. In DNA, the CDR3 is TGTGCCAGCTCCCTAGCGGGAACTGAGCAGTTCTTC. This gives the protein CASSLAGTEQFF.

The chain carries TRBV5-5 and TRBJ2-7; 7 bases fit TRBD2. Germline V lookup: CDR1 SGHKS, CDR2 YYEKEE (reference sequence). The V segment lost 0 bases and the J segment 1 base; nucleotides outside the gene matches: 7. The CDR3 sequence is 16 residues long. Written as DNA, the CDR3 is TGTGCCAGCAGCTTGGAGAGGGGAGGGAAGTCCTACGAGCAGTACTTC. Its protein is CASSLERGGKSYEQYF.

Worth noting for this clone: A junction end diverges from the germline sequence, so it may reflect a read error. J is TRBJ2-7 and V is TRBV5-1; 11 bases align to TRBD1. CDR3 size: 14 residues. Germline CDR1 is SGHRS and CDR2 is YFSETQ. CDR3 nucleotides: TGCGCCAGCAGCTTGGCAGCACCGGACAGGGGGCCCCACTTC. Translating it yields CASSLAAPDRGPHF.

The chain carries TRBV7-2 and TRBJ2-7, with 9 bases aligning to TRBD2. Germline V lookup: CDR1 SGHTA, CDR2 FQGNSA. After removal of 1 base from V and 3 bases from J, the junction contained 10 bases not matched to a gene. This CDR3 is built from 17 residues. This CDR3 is CASSLVGTSITDYEQYF. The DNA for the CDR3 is TGTGCCAGCAGCTTAGTGGGGACTAGCATTACGGACTACGAGCAGTACTTC.

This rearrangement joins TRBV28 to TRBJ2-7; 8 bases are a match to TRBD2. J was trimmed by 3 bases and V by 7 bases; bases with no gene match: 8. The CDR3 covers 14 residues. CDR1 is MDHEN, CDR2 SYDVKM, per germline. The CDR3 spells CASIIGGDGYEQYF. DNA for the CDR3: TGTGCCAGCATTATCGGGGGGGATGGCTACGAGCAGTACTTC.

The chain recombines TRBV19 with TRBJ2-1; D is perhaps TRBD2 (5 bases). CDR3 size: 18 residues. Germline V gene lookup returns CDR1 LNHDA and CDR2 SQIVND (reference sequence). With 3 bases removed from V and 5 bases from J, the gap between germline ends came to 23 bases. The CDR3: CASSIAGFWAVAHNEQFF. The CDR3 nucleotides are TGTGCCAGTAGTATTGCGGGCTTCTGGGCGGTCGCCCACAATGAGCAGTTCTTC.

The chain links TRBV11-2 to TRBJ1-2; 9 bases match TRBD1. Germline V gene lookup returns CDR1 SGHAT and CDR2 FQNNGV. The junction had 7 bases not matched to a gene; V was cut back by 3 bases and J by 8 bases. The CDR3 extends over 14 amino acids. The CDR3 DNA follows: TGTGCCAGCAGCTTGTTACAGGGGGCTGGGGGCTACACCTTC. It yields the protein CASSLLQGAGGYTF.

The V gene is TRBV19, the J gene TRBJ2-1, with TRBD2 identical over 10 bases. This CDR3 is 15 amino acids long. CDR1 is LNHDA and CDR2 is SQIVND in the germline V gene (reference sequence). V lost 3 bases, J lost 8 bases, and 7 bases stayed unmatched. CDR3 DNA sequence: TGTGCCAGTAGTATTCTCGCTAGCGGGGGCTATGAGCAGTTCTTC. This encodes CASSILASGGYEQFF.

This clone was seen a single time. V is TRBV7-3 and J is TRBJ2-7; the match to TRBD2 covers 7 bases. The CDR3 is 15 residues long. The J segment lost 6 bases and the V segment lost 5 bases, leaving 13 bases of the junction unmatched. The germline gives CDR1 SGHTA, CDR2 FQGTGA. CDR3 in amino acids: CASSPQPSGVGEQYF. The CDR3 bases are TGTGCCAGCAGCCCCCAACCTAGCGGAGTCGGCGAGCAGTACTTC.

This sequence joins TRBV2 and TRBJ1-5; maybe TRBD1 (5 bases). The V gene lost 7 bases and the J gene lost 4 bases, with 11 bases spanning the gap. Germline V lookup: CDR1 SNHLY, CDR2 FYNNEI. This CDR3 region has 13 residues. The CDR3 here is CASNRRVNQPQHF. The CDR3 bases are TGTGCCAGCAACAGGAGGGTTAATCAGCCCCAGCATTTT.

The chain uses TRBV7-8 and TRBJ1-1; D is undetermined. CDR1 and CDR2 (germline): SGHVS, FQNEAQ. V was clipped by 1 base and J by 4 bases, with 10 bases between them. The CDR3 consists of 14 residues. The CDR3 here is CASSLVQDSTEAFF. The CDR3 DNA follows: TGTGCCAGCAGCTTAGTTCAGGATTCCACTGAAGCTTTCTTT.

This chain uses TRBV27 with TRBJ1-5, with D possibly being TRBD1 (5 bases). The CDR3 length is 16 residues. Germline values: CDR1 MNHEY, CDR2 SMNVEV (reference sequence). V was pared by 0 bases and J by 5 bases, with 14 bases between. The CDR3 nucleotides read TGTGCCAGCAGTTTATCGTTCAGGGCGGGGGATCAGCCCCAGCATTTT. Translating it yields CASSLSFRAGDQPQHF.

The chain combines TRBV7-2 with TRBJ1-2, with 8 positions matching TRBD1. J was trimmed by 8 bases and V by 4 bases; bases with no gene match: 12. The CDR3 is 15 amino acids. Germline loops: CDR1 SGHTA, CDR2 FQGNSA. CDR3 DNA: TGTGCCAGCAGCTCCCTGGGACAGGCCGGGAGGGGCTACACCTTC. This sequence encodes CASSSLGQAGRGYTF.